These 2 T cell receptor beta chains came from one sample sequenced in a study of PD-1 blockade in classical Hodgkin lymphoma (dated by TCRdb to the early 2020s). The sample's time point label is to be understood as: cycle 4 day 1 (C4D1), after 5 to 7 weeks of nivolumab. Every trial patient had relapsed after autologous stem cell transplantation, and cohorts A, B and C differed in prior brentuximab vedotin exposure. The method behind the library was the immunoSEQ multiplex PCR assay. Sourced from immuneACCESS, this table was stored by TCRdb with only in-frame sequences that have V and J called. A share of the clones is absent; for the studies checked, an unresolved V gene accounts for under half, and the remainder has no known explanation. The sample table records more than 75,000 clones; about 93% of these occur just once. The ten largest clones capture less than 2% of the sample. The sequences come from peripheral blood mononuclear cells (PBMCs), collected before the fourth cycle of nivolumab. These receptors came from a human donor with classical Hodgkin lymphoma.

This rearrangement joins TRBV28 to TRBJ1-2; TRBD1 matches at 7 bases. The V gene end was trimmed by 3 bases and the J gene end by 0 bases; junction bases not matched to a gene: 4. The V gene's germline CDR1 is MDHEN and CDR2 SYDVKM. The length of the CDR3 is 15 residues. DNA for the CDR3: TGTGCCAGCAGTTTTTTGACAGGGACTAACTATGGCTACACCTTC. Translating gives CASSFLTGTNYGYTF.

The chain employs TRBV11-1 and TRBJ2-7, with TRBD2 matching 9 bases. With V trimmed by 5 bases and J by 5 bases, 10 bases remained unmatched. CDR3 length: 15 amino acids. The germline V gene has CDR1 SGHAT and CDR2 FQDESV (reference sequence). CDR3 amino acids: CASSAYSGSDHEQYF. DNA for the CDR3: TGTGCCAGCAGCGCCTATAGCGGGAGCGATCACGAGCAGTACTTC.